The 14 T cell receptor beta chains below were found in one sample sequenced in a study of response to subunit inactivated influenza vaccine. TCRdb re-derived calls from the RT-PCR reads in MiXCR, one entry per CDR3 protein. The sample contains about 780,000 distinct CDR3 sequences, roughly 18% of which appear only once. The sample in question was PBMCs from blood, obtained 5 days after vaccination. These receptor sequences come from a man aged 50-60 years who received an inactivated influenza vaccine.

The J gene is TRBJ2-3, the V gene TRBV28; D remains ambiguous. The V gene's germline CDR1 is MDHEN and CDR2 SYDVKM. The CDR3 is 12 amino acids. In DNA form, the CDR3 reads TGTGCTTCTCGGCCGGGTCGGGATACGCAGTATTTT. This gives the protein CASRPGRDTQYF.

The chain carries TRBV15 and TRBJ1-1; D is uncertain. The CDR3 is 15 amino acids. Trimming left V 8 bases short and J 5 bases short, with 21 bases between. In germline, CDR1 is LNHNV, CDR2 YYDKDF (reference sequence). The CDR3 loop reads CATSTPALWNTEAFF. The CDR3, as DNA: TGTGCCACCTCCACCCCAGCCCTCTGGAATACTGAAGCTTTCTTT.

This chain connects TRBV18 to TRBJ2-1; no firm D call. Germline V gives CDR1 KGHSH, CDR2 LQKENI. The CDR3 runs 16 residues. V lost 0 bases and J lost 4, with 13 bases in between. The CDR3 region is CASSPPGQFNYNEQFF. The CDR3 bases are TGTGCCAGCTCACCACCCGGGCAGTTTAATTACAATGAGCAGTTCTTC.

The chain recombines TRBV15 with TRBJ2-5; 13 nucleotides line up with TRBD2. The CDR3 is made up of 18 amino acids. Germline CDR1 is LNHNV and CDR2 is YYDKDF (reference sequence). Losses at the gene ends were 6 bases for V and 5 bases for J; bases not matched to a gene: 15. This chain's CDR3 is CATSDPGTSGTGGETQYF. The DNA of the CDR3 is TGTGCCACCAGTGACCCCGGGACTAGCGGGACCGGCGGGGAGACCCAGTACTTC.

This chain uses TRBV10-3 with TRBJ2-3; possibly TRBD2 for D (5 bases). The CDR3 length is 16 residues. Germline CDR1 and CDR2: ENHRY and SYGVKD. V was trimmed by 0 bases and J by 0 bases, leaving 10 bases between them. The chain's CDR3 is CAISESLATSTDTQYF. In DNA, the CDR3 is TGTGCCATCAGTGAGTCATTAGCGACTAGCACAGATACGCAGTATTTT.

The table lists this clonotype with a count of one. At one boundary the junction diverges from the germline segment, which might be a read error. The V and J genes are TRBV4-1 and TRBJ2-7; D might be TRBD2 (5 bases). The CDR3 totals 15 residues. Germline values: CDR1 MGHRA, CDR2 YSYEKL. The CDR3 sequence: CASSQEGGLGYEQYF. CDR3 in DNA: TGCGCCAGCAGTCAAGAAGGCGGGCTAGGGTACGAGCAGTACTTC.

The chain carries TRBV6-1 and TRBJ2-7, with 12 bases aligning to TRBD2. The length of the CDR3 is 15 residues. The J segment lost 2 bases and the V segment lost 5 bases, leaving 4 bases of the junction unmatched. Germline CDR1 is MNHNS and CDR2 is SASEGT. The CDR3 sequence is CASSRGLAGPYEQYF. The CDR3 region has the DNA TGTGCCAGCAGTAGGGGACTAGCGGGCCCCTACGAGCAGTACTTC.

The chain has TRBV4-1 and TRBJ2-2, with D possibly TRBD2 on 5 matching bases. Deletions cut 8 bases from V and 9 bases from J, with 19 bases between. The CDR3 runs 14 residues. Germline lookup yields CDR1 MGHRA and CDR2 YSYEKL. CDR3 protein: CASPPGIRPRELFF. The CDR3 DNA sequence: TGCGCCAGCCCACCGGGAATACGACCCCGGGAGCTGTTTTTT.

The V gene is TRBV29-1, the J gene TRBJ2-3; TRBD1 aligns across 9 bases. The CDR3 spans 14 residues. CDR1 and CDR2 (germline): SQVTM, ANQGSEA. V was clipped by 6 bases and J by 0 bases; unmatched bases: 4. The CDR3 sequence is CSVTTGGSTDTQYF. The DNA for the CDR3 is TGCAGCGTGACGACAGGGGGAAGCACAGATACGCAGTATTTT.

The J gene is TRBJ1-2, the V gene TRBV20-1; TRBD1 aligns across 8 bases. V lost 2 bases to trimming and J lost 8 bases; unmatched junction nucleotides: 7. Germline loops: CDR1 DFQATT, CDR2 SNEGSKA (reference sequence). CDR3 size: 13 residues. The DNA of the CDR3 is TGCAGTGCTAGACAGGGGGCGGACGGGGGCTACACCTTC. Its translation is CSARQGADGGYTF.

This chain connects TRBV7-2 to TRBJ2-3; 10 nucleotides agree with TRBD2. Looked up from germline, CDR1 is SGHTA and CDR2 is FQGNSA. The junction had 6 bases not matched to a gene; V was cut back by 0 bases and J by 3 bases. This CDR3 is 17 amino acids long. The CDR3 is CASSLAKRGGGTDTQYF. The CDR3 bases are TGTGCCAGCAGCTTAGCGAAGCGGGGGGGGGGGACAGATACGCAGTATTTT.

The chain is built from TRBV3-1 and TRBJ2-1; a weak D match, TRBD2 (5 bases). Germline V gene sequence: CDR1 LGHDT, CDR2 YNNKEL (reference sequence). This CDR3 contains 14 residues. Between the trimmed V and J ends, which lost 4 bases and 10 bases, there was a span of 17 bases. In DNA, the CDR3 is TGTGCCAGCAGCCGCTTCCGGGGAGAGGAGGAGCAGTTCTTC. It translates to CASSRFRGEEEQFF.

The chain uses TRBV4-3 and TRBJ2-7; 7 bases fit TRBD2. V trimming: 1 base; J trimming: 5 bases; junction bases outside the gene matches: 8. This CDR3 spans 15 amino acids. Germline V gives CDR1 LGHNA, CDR2 YSLEER. The CDR3 loop is CASSQVGGGPDEQYF. The DNA of the CDR3 is TGCGCCAGCAGCCAAGTTGGGGGAGGGCCTGACGAGCAGTACTTC.

This chain joins TRBV12-3 or TRBV12-4 and TRBJ2-7, with 7 bases aligning to TRBD1. CDR3 length: 14 residues. J gave up 0 bases and V 5 bases, and 4 bases lay outside the gene matches. DNA of the CDR3: TGTGCCAGCAGTCCTTGGGACAGCTCCTACGAGCAGTACTTC. It yields the protein CASSPWDSSYEQYF.